This T cell receptor (beta chain) is from a study of response to subunit inactivated influenza vaccine. Study-level points and caveats: After each seasonal influenza vaccination, few new T cells are recruited, the authors suggested.

A single record per CDR3 protein comes from TCRdb applying MiXCR to the RT-PCR reads. The table has about 700,000 distinct CDR3 sequences, approximately 15% seen once. Points on this clonotype: No antigen is known for it.

The CDR3 runs 12 residues. Germline CDR1 and CDR2: SQVTM and ANQGSEA. V was clipped by 4 bases and J by 1 base, with 5 bases between them. The receptor's source is a man aged 45-65 years who received an inactivated influenza vaccine. The chain links TRBV29-1 to TRBJ1-3; unclear D gene. The source material was PBMCs from blood, sampled approximately 12 days after vaccination. The DNA for the CDR3 is TGCAGCGTTGGCGGGTCTGGAAACACCATATATTTT. Translating it yields CSVGGSGNTIYF.